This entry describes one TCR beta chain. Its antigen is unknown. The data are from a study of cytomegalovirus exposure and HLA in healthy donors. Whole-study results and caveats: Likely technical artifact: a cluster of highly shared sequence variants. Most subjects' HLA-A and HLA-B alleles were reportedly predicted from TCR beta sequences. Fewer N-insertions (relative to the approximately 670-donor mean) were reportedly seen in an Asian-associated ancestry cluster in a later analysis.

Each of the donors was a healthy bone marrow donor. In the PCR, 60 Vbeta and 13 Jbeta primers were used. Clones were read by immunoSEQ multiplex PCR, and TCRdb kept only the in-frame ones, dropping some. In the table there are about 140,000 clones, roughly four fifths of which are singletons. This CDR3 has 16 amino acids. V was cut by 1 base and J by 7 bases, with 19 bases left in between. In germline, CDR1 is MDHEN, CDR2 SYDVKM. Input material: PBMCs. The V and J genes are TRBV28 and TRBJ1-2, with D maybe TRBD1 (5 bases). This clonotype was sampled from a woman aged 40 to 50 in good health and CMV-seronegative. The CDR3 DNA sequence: TGTGCCAGCAGTTTATCGGGTAGCCAGGGAGGAGGTGGCTACACCTTC. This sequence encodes CASSLSGSQGGGGYTF.